Presented here are 29 T cell receptor beta chains from one specimen sequenced in a study of blood T cell repertoires in COVID-19 (dated by TCRdb to 2018 to 2020). The library was built by means of the immunoSEQ multiplex PCR assay. Sourced from immuneACCESS, this table was stored by TCRdb with only in-frame sequences that have V and J called. A share of the clones is absent; for the studies checked, an unresolved V gene accounts for under half, and the remainder has no known explanation. The sample table holds 280,000 or so clones, of which under 90% were seen once. Clones ranked in the top ten supply approximately 10% of the sample. Sequenced: peripheral blood. These receptors were obtained from a woman aged 50 to 60 who had recovered from COVID-19.

This clone was picked up many times. The chain has TRBV7-3 and TRBJ2-1, with 7 bases lining up with TRBD2. CDR1 and CDR2 (germline): SGHTA, FQGTGA. V trimming: 6 bases; J trimming: 13 bases; junction bases outside the gene matches: 15. The CDR3 is 14 residues long. The DNA of the CDR3 is TGTGCCAGCAGTCCCCTGGAGGACCCGGGACTACAGTTCTTC. Protein product: CASSPLEDPGLQFF.

This chain joins TRBV4-3 and TRBJ2-1; D call uncertain. CDR3 length: 17 amino acids. CDR1 and CDR2 (germline): LGHNA, YSLEER. V lost 0 bases and J 9 bases, leaving 21 bases between the germline ends. As DNA, the CDR3 is TGCGCCAGCAGCCAAGAAGTAATGCGATCCCCGGGTGGTGAGCAGTTCTTC. It codes for CASSQEVMRSPGGEQFF.

This chain links TRBV30 with TRBJ2-7; a possible D gene is TRBD2 (5 bases). CDR1 and CDR2 from the germline V gene are GTSNPN and SVGIG (reference sequence). V was clipped by 3 bases and J by 3 bases, with 15 bases between them. The CDR3 spans 14 residues. The CDR3 DNA sequence: TGTGCCTGGAGCCGGGAACCTAAAGACTACGAGCAGTACTTC. As protein: CAWSREPKDYEQYF.

The chain is built from TRBV28 and TRBJ1-2; no definite D call. The V end lost 5 bases, the J end lost 3 bases, and 19 bases lay between the germline ends. The CDR3 contains 16 residues. Germline CDR1 and CDR2: MDHEN and SYDVKM. The CDR3 sequence is CASSPPYVGRDYGYTF. DNA for the CDR3: TGTGCCAGCAGTCCACCCTATGTGGGGAGGGACTATGGCTACACCTTC.

The V call is TRBV29-1, the J call TRBJ1-4, with TRBD1 identical over 8 bases. The germline CDR1 and CDR2 sequences are SQVTM and ANQGSEA. This CDR3 comprises 14 residues. The V gene end was trimmed by 7 bases and the J gene end by 6 bases; junction bases not matched to a gene: 10. The CDR3 DNA reads TGCAGCGCTGGACAGGGCGGGGTAGATGAAAAACTGTTTTTT. Its translation: CSAGQGGVDEKLFF.

This chain uses TRBV3-1 (or the pseudogene TRBV3-2) with TRBJ1-6, with D perhaps matching TRBD1 (5 bases). Per germline, CDR1 LGHDT and CDR2 YNNKEL (reference sequence). The CDR3 length is 15 residues. V was clipped by 1 base and J by 4 bases, with 8 bases between them. CDR3 sequence: CASSQGQNYNSPLHF. CDR3 coding DNA: TGTGCCAGCAGCCAAGGACAGAATTATAATTCACCCCTCCACTTT.

V usage is TRBV27 and J usage is TRBJ2-1; D may be TRBD1 (5 bases). V lost 5 bases and J lost 0, with 17 bases in between. The CDR3 contains 17 residues. Germline V CDR1 and CDR2: MNHEY, SMNVEV (reference sequence). CDR3 sequence (DNA): TGTGCCAGCAGTCGAAGATCAGGGCCGAGCTCCTACAATGAGCAGTTCTTC. This codes for CASSRRSGPSSYNEQFF.

The chain recombines TRBV5-1 with TRBJ2-1; TRBD2 is a possible D gene (6 bases). Germline-derived CDR1 and CDR2 are SGHRS and YFSETQ. Trimming took off 4 bases at V and 4 bases at J, with 9 bases between the two ends. The CDR3 runs to 13 residues. DNA for the CDR3: TGCGCCAGCAGCGGGAGGAGTTACAATGAGCAGTTCTTC. This encodes CASSGRSYNEQFF. Drawing the rest from reference TRBV5-1 and TRBJ2-1, the complete variable domain is KAGVTQTPRYLIKTRGQQVTLSCSPISGHRSVSWYQQTPGQGLQFLFEYFSETQRNKGNFPGRFSGRQFSNSRSEMNVSTLELGDSALYLCASSGRSYNEQFFGPGTRLTVL.

This chain links TRBV4-2 with TRBJ2-1; the D gene is possibly TRBD1 (6 bases). The CDR3 sequence is 14 residues long. The V gene's germline CDR1 is LGHNA and CDR2 YNFKEQ. The V and J ends lost 1 base and 4 bases respectively, with 8 bases between them. The CDR3 protein is CASSQGDRYNEQFF. As DNA, the CDR3 is TGTGCCAGCAGCCAAGGCGACAGGTACAATGAGCAGTTCTTC.

The chain couples TRBV20-1 to TRBJ2-1; perhaps TRBD2 as D (5 bases). CDR1 and CDR2 from the germline V gene are DFQATT and SNEGSKA (reference sequence). V was cut by 6 bases and J by 7 bases, with 10 bases left in between. The CDR3 contains 11 residues. The CDR3 nucleotides are TGCAGTGCCACTCGAGGGAATGAGCAGTTCTTC. Its protein product is CSATRGNEQFF.

The V gene is TRBV30, the J gene TRBJ1-5; 10 nucleotides align to TRBD1. Germline loops: CDR1 GTSNPN, CDR2 SVGIG (reference sequence). This CDR3 is built from 13 residues. V trimming: 4 bases; J trimming: 5 bases; junction bases outside the gene matches: 2. The CDR3 DNA reads TGTGCCTGGACTGGACAGGGGGATCAGCCCCAGCATTTT. Residues: CAWTGQGDQPQHF.

The chain uses TRBV23-1 and TRBJ2-7; D is perhaps TRBD2 (5 bases). TRBV23-1 is classed as an ORF, of uncertain function. This CDR3 spans 15 amino acids. Trimming cost V 5 bases and J 2 bases, with 16 bases left between them. DNA for the CDR3: TGCGCCAGCAGTAGGGAGCGCGGGCCGCCCTACGAGCAGTACTTC. Encoded protein: CASSRERGPPYEQYF.

The chain carries TRBV28 and TRBJ2-7; the match to TRBD1 covers 10 bases. There are 16 residues in the CDR3. From germline, CDR1 is MDHEN and CDR2 SYDVKM. V lost 2 bases and J lost 3; bases outside the gene matches: 7. CDR3 sequence reads: CASSLPATGGYYEQYF. CDR3 nucleotides: TGTGCCAGCAGTTTACCGGCGACAGGGGGCTACTACGAGCAGTACTTC.

The chain has TRBV21-1 and TRBJ1-5; TRBD1, the table's D call, was not compared with the DNA. TRBV21-1 is a pseudogene locus. This CDR3 region has 19 residues. DNA of the CDR3: TGTGCCAGCAGCAAAACGGCTTACAGCGACAGATATAGCAATCAGCCCCAGCATTTT. It specifies CASSKTAYSDRYSNQPQHF.

Only one count was recorded for this clone. This rearrangement joins TRBV7-9 to TRBJ1-6; D gene uncertain. The CDR3 runs to 18 residues. V was clipped by 2 bases and J by 8 bases, with 22 bases between them. Germline lookup yields CDR1 SEHNR and CDR2 FQNEAQ (reference sequence). The CDR3 sequence is CASSLPLGEFTSDSPLHF. The CDR3, as DNA: TGTGCCAGCAGCTTACCCCTTGGAGAATTCACCTCGGATTCACCCCTCCACTTT.

CDR3 DNA: TGCAGCGTTACCGGGGGTGCAACTAATGAAAAACTGTTTTTT. As protein: CSVTGGATNEKLFF. The gene calls are TRBV29-1 and TRBJ1-4, with a possible D match to TRBD1 (5 bases). CDR1 and CDR2 from the germline V gene are SQVTM and ANQGSEA. There are 14 residues in the CDR3. The V gene lost 5 bases and the J gene lost 0 bases, with 10 bases spanning the gap.

This chain joins TRBV19 and TRBJ1-4; possibly TRBD1 for D (5 bases). Between the trimmed V and J ends, which lost 6 bases and 6 bases, there was a span of 14 bases. The CDR3 has 14 residues. Germline CDR1 and CDR2: LNHDA and SQIVND (reference sequence). CDR3 loop: CASRSAGSDEKLFF. CDR3 bases: TGTGCCAGTAGGTCGGCAGGGTCAGATGAAAAACTGTTTTTT.

The chain employs TRBV7-2 and TRBJ2-5; 7 bases fit TRBD1. Germline loops: CDR1 SGHTA, CDR2 FQGNSA. The J segment lost 1 base and the V segment lost 5 bases, leaving 4 bases of the junction unmatched. The CDR3 covers 14 residues. CDR3 nucleotide sequence: TGTGCCAGCAGCACTGCAGGGGGCCAAGAGACCCAGTACTTC. As protein: CASSTAGGQETQYF.

CDR3 protein: CASSIDRGSGRFF. As DNA, the CDR3 is TGTGCCAGTAGTATAGATCGTGGGTCAGGGCGGTTCTTC. The genes are TRBV19 and TRBJ2-1; D might be TRBD1 (5 bases). Germline lookup yields CDR1 LNHDA and CDR2 SQIVND (reference sequence). CDR3 length: 13 amino acids. Trimming removed 0 bases at V and 15 bases at J, with 15 bases between.

The genes are TRBV28 and TRBJ2-7; D may be TRBD1 (6 bases). The CDR3 extends over 16 amino acids. The V end was cut by 3 bases, the J end by 4 bases, with 19 bases between. Germline V CDR1 and CDR2: MDHEN, SYDVKM. CDR3 nucleotide sequence: TGTGCCAGCAGTTTTTGGGGGCAGGACTCAATGTACGAGCAGTACTTC. As protein: CASSFWGQDSMYEQYF.

The chain combines TRBV7-9 with TRBJ2-5; D is uncertain. V was shortened by 5 bases and J by 5 bases, with 6 bases between the two germline ends. CDR1 and CDR2 from the germline V gene are SEHNR and FQNEAQ (reference sequence). The CDR3 consists of 11 residues. CDR3: CASSPGETQYF. In DNA form, the CDR3 reads TGTGCCAGCAGCCCCGGTGAGACCCAGTACTTC.

V gene TRBV7-9 combines with J gene TRBJ1-2, with D hard to call. Germline loops: CDR1 SEHNR, CDR2 FQNEAQ (reference sequence). Trimming stripped 2 bases from V and 8 bases from J, with 15 bases between. The length of the CDR3 is 14 residues. CDR3 nucleotides: TGTGCCAGCAGCTTAAACACACCTTCGGAGGGCTACACCTTC. Encoded protein: CASSLNTPSEGYTF.

The chain has TRBV18 and TRBJ1-1; TRBD1 is a possible D gene (5 bases). This CDR3 has 17 residues. Per the germline V gene, CDR1 is KGHSH and CDR2 is LQKENI. With 1 base removed from V and 7 bases from J, the gap between germline ends came to 22 bases. Written as DNA, the CDR3 is TGTGCCAGCTCACCACTCCCACGGTCCAACGGAGGGGTTGAAGCTTTCTTT. This encodes CASSPLPRSNGGVEAFF.

The J gene is TRBJ2-1, the V gene TRBV7-9; TRBD1 aligns across 9 bases. V lost 5 bases and J lost 10; bases outside the gene matches: 6. The CDR3 is 13 amino acids. Germline V gene data show CDR1 as SEHNR and CDR2 as FQNEAQ (reference sequence). The chain's CDR3 is CASSTQGAWEQFF. The CDR3 DNA is TGTGCCAGCAGCACACAGGGGGCTTGGGAGCAGTTCTTC.

The rearrangement joins TRBV4-2 to TRBJ2-2; 9 bases align to TRBD2. CDR1 LGHNA and CDR2 YNFKEQ come from the germline V gene. This CDR3 is built from 15 residues. Trimming cost V 1 base and J 11 bases; bases outside gene matches: 8. The chain's CDR3 is CASSQAGAGGFELFF. CDR3 nucleotide sequence: TGTGCCAGCAGCCAAGCGGGAGCGGGGGGTTTCGAGCTGTTTTTT.

In nucleotides, the CDR3 is TGTGCCCGGCAGTCAGGGGTGAACACTGAAGCTTTCTTT. Translated, it gives CARQSGVNTEAFF. This sequence joins TRBV30 and TRBJ1-1; tentatively, D is TRBD1 (6 bases). This CDR3 spans 13 amino acids. The germline gives CDR1 GTSNPN, CDR2 SVGIG (reference sequence). Trimming shortened V by 8 bases and J by 0 bases, and 13 bases separated the two germline ends.

V usage is TRBV5-1 and J usage is TRBJ2-3, with a weak D call TRBD2 (7 bases). The CDR3 spans 15 residues. V was cut by 1 base and J by 2 bases, with 11 bases left in between. Germline-derived CDR1 and CDR2 are SGHRS and YFSETQ. CDR3 amino acids: CASSLRGRATDTQYF. The CDR3 bases are TGCGCCAGCAGCTTGAGGGGGAGGGCCACAGATACGCAGTATTTT.

This chain uses TRBV19 with TRBJ1-1; D might be TRBD1 (5 bases). The CDR3 sequence is 15 residues long. With 4 bases removed from V and 0 bases from J, the gap between germline ends came to 12 bases. Germline V gene sequence: CDR1 LNHDA, CDR2 SQIVND (reference sequence). DNA for the CDR3: TGTGCCAGTAGTACTAGGACAAGAATGAACACTGAAGCTTTCTTT. Translating gives CASSTRTRMNTEAFF.

V usage is TRBV9 and J usage is TRBJ1-1; D call uncertain. This CDR3 is built from 16 residues. V shed 4 bases and J shed 1 base, with 17 bases lying between them. From germline, CDR1 is SGDLS and CDR2 YYNGEE. CDR3 bases: TGTGCCAGCAGCCCCAGTGGAGGCGTACGGAACACTGAAGCTTTCTTT. Translating gives CASSPSGGVRNTEAFF.